The present entry profiles one T cell receptor beta chain with its context. The record originates from a study of shared clonotypes between healthy human individuals. The CDR3 sequence is 18 residues long. CDR1 is SGHRS, CDR2 YFSETQ, per germline. V was pared by 1 base and J by 1 base, with 11 bases of the junction left unmatched. Profiled with immunoSEQ multiplex PCR; TCRdb holds only in-frame clones, not every one. This sample has some 2.4 million clones; approximately 93% occur once, and the top ten carry more than 0.35%. The sequence was obtained from a man younger than 35 in good health. Some clones in this sample may be carry-over from other donors' samples. J is TRBJ1-1 and V is TRBV5-1; 9 bases line up with TRBD1. Sequenced input: naive CD4+ T cells from PBMCs. Subset defined: CD45RA+ positively selected. In DNA form, the CDR3 reads TGCGCCAGCAGCTTGAACGTACAGGGGGCAGGGGCGAACACTGAAGCTTTCTTT. Amino acids: CASSLNVQGAGANTEAFF.